This T cell receptor (beta chain) was obtained from a study of identical twins. Study-wide results and limits: Surplus twin overlap in beta out-of-frame sequences was less pronounced.

TCRdb recomputed calls from the 5' RACE reads with MiXCR, one row per CDR3 protein. In the table there are under 300,000 distinct CDR3 sequences, roughly 7.1% of which are singletons. In its sample, this clonotype was seen a few times. The antigen is unknown. The same data also contributed to another study, on T cells expressing NK-cell markers. In that study: Seven sequenced donors out of eight were HCMV-seropositive, one seronegative. Dominance of the CD3+CD56-NKG2C+ fraction by these clonotypes also held in several donors. Expanded clones of NKG2C+ T cells had an unclear HCMV specificity.

Sequenced sample: CD8+ T cells sorted from blood. The receptor was derived from a woman aged 18-35 years in good health.

In nucleotides, the CDR3 is TGTGCCAGCAGCGACAGACTAGCGGGACGCACAGATACGCAGTATTTT. Translated, it gives CASSDRLAGRTDTQYF. The V and J genes are TRBV7-9 and TRBJ2-3; 11 positions agree with TRBD2. After removal of 5 bases from V and 1 base from J, the junction contained 5 bases not matched to a gene. The CDR3 sequence is 16 residues long. Germline CDR1 reads SEHNR; CDR2 reads FQNEAQ (reference sequence). Variable domain in full (rest from reference TRBV7-9 and TRBJ2-3): DTGVSQNPRHKITKRGQNVTFRCDPISEHNRLYWYRQTLGQGPEFLTYFQNEAQLEKSRLLSDRFSAERPKGSFSTLEIQRTEQGDSAMYLCASSDRLAGRTDTQYFGPGTRLTVL.